The rows below give T cell receptor beta chains drawn from one sample of a study of Graves' ophthalmopathy and Graves' hyperthyroidism. TCRdb recomputed calls from the multiplex PCR reads with MiXCR, one row per CDR3 protein. The top ten clones hold around 10% of a sample with about 1.2 million distinct CDR3 sequences, 35% to 45% of them seen once. Sequencing input: peripheral blood or thyroid tissue (not recorded which). The receptors derive from an adult man with Graves' hyperthyroidism. The CDR3 runs from the conserved cysteine through the conserved F or W. The D gene is left open where the match is weak. Clone size is given for some rows only: seen once, a few or many times, or a class if the clone is expanded.

d_gene	v_gene	abundance	j_gene	CDR3nt	CDR3aa
TRBD2	TRBV2	many	TRBJ2-1	TGTGCCAGCACCGGGGGGACTAGCTCCGGTGAGCAGTTCTTC	CASTGGTSSGEQFF
TRBD1	TRBV4-3	few	TRBJ1-6	TGCGCCAGCAGCCAAGACAGGGGGTCCTATAATTCACCCCTCCACTTT	CASSQDRGSYNSPLHF
TRBD1	TRBV29-1	.	TRBJ1-2	TGCAGCGTTGAGCAATCTGGGGCCAGGGGGCACACCTTC	CSVEQSGARGHTF
.	TRBV19	.	TRBJ2-3	TGTGCCAGTAGTCTGAGCACAGATACGCGGTATTTT	CASSLSTDTRYF
.	TRBV6-5	many	TRBJ2-5	TGTGCCAGCAGTTACATCGGGGAGACCCAGTACTTC	CASSYIGETQYF
.	TRBV15	many	TRBJ2-5	TGTGCCACCAGCAGAGAAAGCCAAGAGACCCAGTACTTC	CATSRESQETQYF
.	TRBV12-3/TRBV12-4	.	TRBJ1-1	TGTGCCAGCATTCGGACAGCGAACACTGAAGCTTTCTTT	CASIRTANTEAFF
.	TRBV6-5	few	TRBJ2-7	TGTGCCAGCAGTCCGACGCAGACTAGTACCTACGAGCAGTACTTC	CASSPTQTSTYEQYF
.	TRBV3-1	.	TRBJ2-5	TGTGCCAGCAGCCAAGATCGGCGAGGCCAAGATGGGGAGACCCAGTACTTC	CASSQDRRGQDGETQYF
.	TRBV7-2	.	TRBJ2-5	TGTGCCAGCAGCTTAGTGGCGGCGGATCAAGAGACCCAGTACTTC	CASSLVAADQETQYF
TRBD2	TRBV5-5	.	TRBJ2-7	TGTGCCAGCAGCGCCGGTCCTAGCGGGACTCACGAGCAGTACTTC	CASSAGPSGTHEQYF
.	TRBV5-6	few	TRBJ2-5	TGTGCCAGCAGCTCTTCGCGGGCAGTCTTCCAAGAGACCCAGTACTTC	CASSSSRAVFQETQYF
.	TRBV24-1	.	TRBJ2-1	TGTGCCACCAGTCTTGCGGGATATGAGCAGTTCTTC	CATSLAGYEQFF
TRBD1	TRBV7-9	many	TRBJ1-1	TGTGCCAGCAGCTTTCCAGACAGGGGACCTGAAGCTTTCTTT	CASSFPDRGPEAFF
.	TRBV6-6	.	TRBJ1-1	TGTGCCAGCAATTTCACAGAAAACACTGAAGCTTTCTTT	CASNFTENTEAFF
TRBD1	TRBV30	.	TRBJ1-2	TGTGCCTGGAGGGGACAGGGGAACTATGGCTACACCTTC	CAWRGQGNYGYTF
TRBD1	TRBV5-1	many	TRBJ1-1	TGTGCCAGCAGCTTAACAGGGGTTACTGAAGCTTTCTTT	CASSLTGVTEAFF
.	TRBV4-2	many	TRBJ1-2	TGTGCCAGCAGCCAAGACTTGGGGGACTATGGCTACACCTTC	CASSQDLGDYGYTF
.	TRBV7-9	few	TRBJ1-2	TGTGCCAGCAGTTTACGACCCATACAGGGCTATGGCTACACCTTC	CASSLRPIQGYGYTF
.	TRBV19	.	TRBJ1-2	TGTGCCAGTAATATACCCCGAGGACAGGGCTACACCTTC	CASNIPRGQGYTF
TRBD2	TRBV4-1	.	TRBJ2-7	TGCGCCAGCAGCCAAGGGTCTAGCGGGAGCCACGAGCAGTACTTC	CASSQGSSGSHEQYF
TRBD2	TRBV9	.	TRBJ2-5	TGTGCTCCGGGACTAGCGCTTCAAGAGACCCAGTACTTC	CAPGLALQETQYF
.	TRBV6-5	.	TRBJ1-5	TGTGCCAGCAGTTATTCAGGGGTGGGCAATCAGCCCCAGCATTTT	CASSYSGVGNQPQHF
TRBD1	TRBV29-1	many	TRBJ1-2	TGCAGTAGCGATCCCACCGGGACAGGGGGCTTTGGCTACACCTTC	CSSDPTGTGGFGYTF
TRBD2	TRBV10-3	.	TRBJ2-7	TGTGCCATCAGTTCTTCTAGCGGGGGGGTCTACGAGCAGTACTTC	CAISSSSGGVYEQYF
.	TRBV12-3/TRBV12-4	.	TRBJ1-3	TGTGCCAGCAGTTGGGGTAGAAACACCATATATTTT	CASSWGRNTIYF